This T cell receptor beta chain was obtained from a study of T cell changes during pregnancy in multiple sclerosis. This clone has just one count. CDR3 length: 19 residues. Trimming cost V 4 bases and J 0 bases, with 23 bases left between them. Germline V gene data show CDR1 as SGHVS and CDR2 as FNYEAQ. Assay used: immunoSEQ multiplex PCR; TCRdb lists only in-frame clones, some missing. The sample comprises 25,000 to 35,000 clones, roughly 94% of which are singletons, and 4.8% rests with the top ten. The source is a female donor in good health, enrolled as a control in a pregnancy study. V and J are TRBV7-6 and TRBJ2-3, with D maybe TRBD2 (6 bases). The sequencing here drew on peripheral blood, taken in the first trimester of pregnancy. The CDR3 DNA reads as TGTGCCAGCAGCTCCCCGATGGCTAGCGTCACAAGAAGCACAGATACGCAGTATTTT. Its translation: CASSSPMASVTRSTDTQYF. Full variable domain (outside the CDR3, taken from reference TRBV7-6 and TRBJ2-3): GAGVSQSPRYKVTKRGQDVALRCDPISGHVSLYWYRQALGQGPEFLTYFNYEAQQDKSGLPNDRFSAERPEGSISTLTIQRTEQRDSAMYRCASSSPMASVTRSTDTQYFGPGTRLTVL.